Listed below are T cell receptor beta chains from one sample, sequenced in a study of blood T cell repertoires in COVID-19. TCRdb's copy holds only in-frame clones and misses some; the assay was immunoSEQ multiplex PCR. The sample has 300,000 to 500,000 clones; 70% to 90% are singletons. Sequencing was carried out using PBMCs or T cells enriched from blood (not recorded which). These receptors were obtained from a woman in her twenties or thirties with acute COVID-19. CDR3s include the opening cysteine and the closing phenylalanine or tryptophan. Each record gives: clone size, J gene, D gene, V gene, CDR3 DNA, CDR3 protein. A D gene is named only where the DNA matches it firmly. Part of the rows lack a size; the others show once, few, many or a class for expanded clones.

-,TRBJ2-7,TRBD1,TRBV19,TGTGCCAGTAGTAGAACCGGGACAGGGTACGAGCAGTACTTC,CASSRTGTGYEQYF
-,TRBJ2-2,-,TRBV5-1,TGCGCCAGCAGCTTGGTTGGTACTAGCGGGGAGCTGTTTTTT,CASSLVGTSGELFF
-,TRBJ2-3,TRBD2,TRBV7-2,TGTGCCAGCAGCTTAGCCCCAAGCGGGGGCCCCCGGTCTACAGATACGCAGTATTTT,CASSLAPSGGPRSTDTQYF
-,TRBJ2-7,-,TRBV5-1,TGCGCCAGCAGCTTGTCGAGCCCGTGGTACGAGCAGTACTTC,CASSLSSPWYEQYF
-,TRBJ2-7,TRBD2,TRBV6-5,TGTGCCAGCAGTTACTCGCTAGCGGGGGGGGGCGAGCAGTACTTC,CASSYSLAGGGEQYF
-,TRBJ1-5,TRBD1,TRBV4-1,TGCGCCAGCAGCCAAGTATCTGGGACAGGGGGCAATCAGCCCCAGCATTTT,CASSQVSGTGGNQPQHF
-,TRBJ2-7,TRBD1,TRBV5-6,TGTGCCAGCAGCGCCGGGACAGGATCCTACGAGCAGTACTTC,CASSAGTGSYEQYF
once,TRBJ1-2,-,TRBV4-3,TGCGCCAGCAGCCAAGATGGGGCCCGAAACTATGGCTACACCTTC,CASSQDGARNYGYTF
-,TRBJ1-2,TRBD1,TRBV29-1,TGCAGCGTTGGCCTTGGACAGGGGATCAACTATGGCTACACCTTC,CSVGLGQGINYGYTF
-,TRBJ2-6,TRBD1,TRBV4-1,TGCGCCAGCAGCCAAGAACCAACGACAGGGGTCGGGGCCAACGTCCTGACTTTC,CASSQEPTTGVGANVLTF
-,TRBJ2-1,-,TRBV27,TGTGCCAGCAGCCAACAGGAGCCCGGCTACAATGAGCAGTTCTTC,CASSQQEPGYNEQFF
-,TRBJ1-4,-,TRBV18,TGTGCCAGCTCAAGACACCGACAGGCGGACGGTGGAAAACTGTTTTTT,CASSRHRQADGGKLFF
-,TRBJ2-3,-,TRBV5-6,TGTGCCAGCAGCGCAACTAAACGCACAGATACGCAGTATTTT,CASSATKRTDTQYF
once,TRBJ2-3,-,TRBV5-5,TGTGCCAGCAGCTTGAGGTTTAGGGAGGCAGATACGCAGTATTTT,CASSLRFREADTQYF
-,TRBJ2-7,-,TRBV3-1/TRBV3-2,TGTGCCAGCAGCCAAGGGCGGGGACCCTACGAGCAGTACTTC,CASSQGRGPYEQYF
-,TRBJ2-3,-,TRBV5-1,TGCGCCAGCAGCTTGTACAGGGCTCCAGATACGCAGTATTTT,CASSLYRAPDTQYF
-,TRBJ1-4,-,TRBV29-1,TGCAGCGTTGATGACGGAGATGAAAAACTGTTTTTT,CSVDDGDEKLFF
-,TRBJ2-2,TRBD1,TRBV3-1/TRBV3-2,TGTGCCAGCAGCCCAATCAGGGGGCCCGGGGAGCTGTTTTTT,CASSPIRGPGELFF
once,TRBJ2-7,-,TRBV5-1,TGCGCCAGCAGCTTCTACCAGTGGAGCTCCTACGAGCAGTACTTC,CASSFYQWSSYEQYF
-,TRBJ1-1,-,TRBV5-5,TGTGCCAGCAGCTTGGCAGGGGCGGAGACTGAAGCTTTCTTT,CASSLAGAETEAFF
-,TRBJ2-3,-,TRBV7-6,TGTGCCAGCAGCTTAAGTAGGAAACTAGTTGGAGATACGCAGTATTTT,CASSLSRKLVGDTQYF
-,TRBJ2-5,TRBD1,TRBV6-1,TGTGCCAGCACAACGACAGGGGGGATGGAGACCCAGTACTTC,CASTTTGGMETQYF
once,TRBJ2-7,-,TRBV18,TGTGCCAGCTCACCACGGCAGGAGGGCTACGAGCAGTACTTC,CASSPRQEGYEQYF
-,TRBJ2-3,-,TRBV24-1,TGTGCCACCAGTGATTTTAGGCAGACTAGCACAGATACGCAGTATTTT,CATSDFRQTSTDTQYF
once,TRBJ1-2,TRBD1,TRBV4-3,TGCGCCAGCAGTCTGACAGGGGGCGCGAACTATGGCTACACCTTC,CASSLTGGANYGYTF
-,TRBJ1-4,-,TRBV27,TGTGCCAGCAGTTTAGAGAGGGGGGGTGAAAAACTGTTTTTT,CASSLERGGEKLFF
-,TRBJ1-1,-,TRBV7-3,TGTGCCAGCAGCTTGAGAGAGAACACTGAAGCTTTCTTT,CASSLRENTEAFF
-,TRBJ1-3,TRBD1,TRBV15,TGTGCCACCAGCAGGAGCCGGGACAGACGGATTACTGGAAACACCATATATTTT,CATSRSRDRRITGNTIYF
-,TRBJ1-4,-,TRBV7-2,TGTGCCAGCAGCCCAGGCAGATTAATGGAAAAACTGTTTTTT,CASSPGRLMEKLFF
-,TRBJ2-3,-,TRBV12-5,TGTGCTAGTGGTTTGATACTAGACGGGTTAGTTTGGACAGATACGCAGTATTTT,CASGLILDGLVWTDTQYF
-,TRBJ1-5,TRBD1,TRBV6-5,TGTGCCAGCAGTTACTCCCGGACAGGGGCGGGTCAGCCCCAGCATTTT,CASSYSRTGAGQPQHF
-,TRBJ2-2,TRBD1,TRBV2,TGTGCCAGCACCGATGGACAGGGGGCGGGAGGGCGGCTGTTTTTT,CASTDGQGAGGRLFF
-,TRBJ1-6,-,TRBV5-8,TGTGCCAGCAGCTTACGGACAAATCCCTATAATTCACCCCTCCACTTT,CASSLRTNPYNSPLHF
few,TRBJ1-1,-,TRBV29-1,TGCAGCGTTGATCGGGGGGCAGGGACTGAAGCTTTCTTT,CSVDRGAGTEAFF
once,TRBJ2-4,TRBD2,TRBV7-2,TGTGCCAGCAGCCCGCGGACTAGCGGGGGGGCAACCAAAAACATTCAGTACTTC,CASSPRTSGGATKNIQYF
-,TRBJ1-6,-,TRBV2,TGTGCCAGCAGTTCGACACTCTCAGCCCTCCACTTT,CASSSTLSALHF
-,TRBJ2-2,-,TRBV7-3,TGTGCCAGCAGTCCCGGGTGGACCGGGGAGCTGTTTTTT,CASSPGWTGELFF
-,TRBJ1-1,-,TRBV6-5,TGTGCCAGCAGTTACTCCTGGACAAATGAAGCTTTCTTT,CASSYSWTNEAFF
-,TRBJ2-7,TRBD1,TRBV3-1/TRBV3-2,TGTGCCAGCAGCGAAGGACAGGGTTTAAGGCAGTACTTC,CASSEGQGLRQYF
few,TRBJ2-2,TRBD2,TRBV27,TGTGCCAGCAGTAATCTAGCGGCCTTCTCTGCCGGGGAGCTGTTTTTT,CASSNLAAFSAGELFF
-,TRBJ2-7,-,TRBV10-1,TGCGCCAGCAGTGAGTCAGAACACTACGAGCAGTACTTC,CASSESEHYEQYF
-,TRBJ1-3,TRBD1,TRBV18,TGTGCCAGCTCACTCGGGACAGACGGAAACACCATATATTTT,CASSLGTDGNTIYF
once,TRBJ1-1,TRBD1,TRBV7-2,TGTGCCAGCAGAAGCCGGACAGGGGACACTGAAGCTTTCTTT,CASRSRTGDTEAFF
-,TRBJ2-7,TRBD2,TRBV2,TGTGCCAGCAGTCAGGGACTAGCGGGGGGGACTACCTACGAGCAGTACTTC,CASSQGLAGGTTYEQYF
few,TRBJ1-1,-,TRBV9,TGTGCCAGCAGCGTGCAGCCCAGGACTGAAGCTTTCTTT,CASSVQPRTEAFF